A single T cell receptor beta chain is shown here with its context. Its antigen is as yet unknown. Any history of autoimmune disease or systemic immunosuppression disqualified patients. CDR1 is SNHLY, CDR2 FYNNEI, per germline. The V segment lost 5 bases and the J segment 2 bases; nucleotides outside the gene matches: 10. CDR3 length: 17 residues. The sample comes from a study of OX40 agonist ivuxolimab in advanced cancers. The method was immunoSEQ multiplex PCR; TCRdb's version includes in-frame clones alone and lacks a portion of them. The profile shows some 80,000 clones, about 90% of them singletons. Study findings and constraints: Some nonresponders additionally presented with little normalized T-cell clonal expansion.

This TCR was sampled from an adult with an advanced solid tumor such as melanoma, head and neck, liver or kidney cancer. The sequences come from CD4+ or CD8+ T cells sorted from blood, collected in a trial of the OX40 agonist ivuxolimab. The rearrangement uses TRBV2 and TRBJ2-5, with 11 bases lining up with TRBD2. The CDR3 DNA follows: TGTGCCAGCAGTTTTACCTTAGCGGGAGGGAGACAAGAGACCCAGTACTTC. Amino acids: CASSFTLAGGRQETQYF.